The rows below give T cell receptor beta chains drawn from one sample of a study of OX40 agonist ivuxolimab in advanced cancers. Profiled with immunoSEQ multiplex PCR; TCRdb holds only in-frame clones, not every one. The table has roughly 80,000 clones, roughly 85% seen once; the top ten hold roughly 2.2%. The source material was CD4+ or CD8+ T cells sorted from blood, sampled in a trial of the OX40 agonist ivuxolimab. All receptors come from an adult with an advanced solid tumor such as melanoma, head and neck, liver or kidney cancer. Each CDR3 is given with its conserved first and last residue. The D gene is left open where the match is weak. Not all rows give a size; the values are once, few, many and, for expanded clones, a class.

clone size	D gene	V gene	J gene	CDR3 DNA	CDR3 protein
few	.	TRBV7-9	TRBJ1-1	TGTGCCAGCAGCTTAGAAGGGCCGTTT	CASSLEGPF
.	.	TRBV29-1	TRBJ1-4	TGCGGAGGGGGGCGGAGTAGTGAAAAACTGTTTTTT	CGGGRSSEKLFF
.	.	TRBV5-1	TRBJ2-7	TGCGCCAGCAGCTTGGTCAAAGGTCACCTTGGGGGCGAGCAGTACTTC	CASSLVKGHLGGEQYF
.	.	TRBV29-1	TRBJ2-5	TGCAGCGTTGGGGGTAAAACGTATGAGACCCAGTACTTC	CSVGGKTYETQYF
.	TRBD2	TRBV28	TRBJ2-2	TGTGCCAGCAGTCTCCGACTAGCCCACACCGGGGAGCTGTTTTTT	CASSLRLAHTGELFF
.	.	TRBV30	TRBJ1-3	TGTGCCTGGAGTGGGGACATCTCTGGAAACACCATATATTTT	CAWSGDISGNTIYF
once	TRBD1	TRBV15	TRBJ2-7	TGTGCCACCAGCAGAATGGGACAGGGAGGATTCTACGAGCAGTACTTC	CATSRMGQGGFYEQYF
.	.	TRBV5-8	TRBJ1-1	TGTGCCAGCAGCTTGGGAGGCTCTGGCACTGAAGCTTTCTTT	CASSLGGSGTEAFF
.	TRBD1	TRBV5-1	TRBJ1-2	TGCGCCAGCAGCTTGCTGCAACAGGGGGCGGGCTATGGCTACACCTTC	CASSLLQQGAGYGYTF
.	.	TRBV5-1	TRBJ2-7	TGCGCCAGCAGCTTGGAGGGCAGGTCCTCCTACGAGCAGTACTTC	CASSLEGRSSYEQYF
once	.	TRBV28	TRBJ1-2	TGTGCCAGCAGAGCCGGGAGCCTGAGGGGCTACACCTTC	CASRAGSLRGYTF
once	TRBD1	TRBV28	TRBJ2-2	TGTGCCAGCAAGTCTAACAGGGGGTCGACCGGGGAGCTGTTTTTT	CASKSNRGSTGELFF
.	.	TRBV11-2	TRBJ1-1	TGTGCCAGCAGCTACGGACGGTGGAACACTGAAGCTTTCTTT	CASSYGRWNTEAFF
once	.	TRBV4-1	TRBJ1-1	TGCGCCAGCAGCCAAGACCGACAGAAACTTATGAACACTGAAGCTTTCTTT	CASSQDRQKLMNTEAFF
once	.	TRBV2	TRBJ1-6	TGTGCCAGCAGTGGGACCCTCGATAATTCACCCCTCCACTTT	CASSGTLDNSPLHF
.	.	TRBV7-2	TRBJ1-3	TGTGCCAGCAGCTTAAGTAGGGGAGGAAACACCATATATTTT	CASSLSRGGNTIYF
.	TRBD1	TRBV5-1	TRBJ1-1	TGCGCCAGCAGCCTGAGGACAGGGAGCATGACTGAAGCTTTCTTT	CASSLRTGSMTEAFF
.	.	TRBV6-1	TRBJ1-2	TGTGCCGCCCAGCGGGCCTCGGGCCTCTATGGCTACACCTTC	CAAQRASGLYGYTF
.	TRBD1	TRBV4-1	TRBJ2-5	TGCGCCAGCAGCCAAGATGGTACAGGGGTGGAGACCCAGTACTTC	CASSQDGTGVETQYF
.	.	TRBV10-3	TRBJ1-1	TGTGCCACCCTCGAAAACACTGAAGCTTTCTTT	CATLENTEAFF
.	.	TRBV7-3	TRBJ1-1	TGTGCCAGCAGCTTATTTGAGGGGACTGAAGCTTTCTTT	CASSLFEGTEAFF
.	.	TRBV5-6	TRBJ1-5	TGTGCCAGCAGGCAGGGGAATCAGCCCCAGCATTTT	CASRQGNQPQHF
few	.	TRBV5-6	TRBJ1-5	TGTGCCAGCAGCTTTGGGGTTAGCAATCAGCCCCAGCATTTT	CASSFGVSNQPQHF
.	TRBD2	TRBV30	TRBJ2-2	TGTGCCTGGAGTCTTTCGTTTGGCTTTTATGGGGGCGTAGCGGGAGGCACGAACACCGGGGAGCTGTTTTTT	CAWSLSFGFYGGVAGGTNTGELFF
many	TRBD1	TRBV27	TRBJ1-2	TGTGCCAGCAGTTTATCAGCAATAGGGGGCACTGGCTACACCTTC	CASSLSAIGGTGYTF
.	.	TRBV28	TRBJ2-5	TGTGCCAGCAGGCCGAGCGGGTCCCAAGAGACCCAGTACTTC	CASRPSGSQETQYF
.	.	TRBV28	TRBJ1-4	TGTGCCAGCAGTTGGCAGGCGTCCGTTGAAAAACTGTTTTTT	CASSWQASVEKLFF
.	.	TRBV6-5	TRBJ1-6	TGTGCCACCTCCCGGGCACCCCTCCACTTT	CATSRAPLHF
.	TRBD2	TRBV7-9	TRBJ2-7	TGTGCCAGCAGCTTAGCCGGGACTAGCGTGCTCGAGCAGTACTTC	CASSLAGTSVLEQYF
.	TRBD2	TRBV4-1	TRBJ2-3	TGCGCCAGCAGCCAATATGGGACTAGCGGCACAGATACGCAGTATTTT	CASSQYGTSGTDTQYF
.	TRBD1	TRBV19	TRBJ2-7	TGTGCCAGTAGTAGGGACAGGGGTTCCTACGAGCAGTACTTC	CASSRDRGSYEQYF
.	.	TRBV28	TRBJ2-7	TGTGCCAGCAGCAACACCGGGACTCCCTCCTACGAGCAGTACTTC	CASSNTGTPSYEQYF
.	.	TRBV5-1	TRBJ1-3	TGCGCCAGCAGCCCGGACAGCTCTGGAAACACCATATATTTT	CASSPDSSGNTIYF
.	.	TRBV5-1	TRBJ2-3	TGCGCCAGCGCACAGGTCGGATTCACAGATACGCAGTATTTT	CASAQVGFTDTQYF
medium-sized	.	TRBV5-4	TRBJ2-3	TGTGCCAGCAGCTTGGACAGGGCCACAGATACGCAGTATTTT	CASSLDRATDTQYF
.	.	TRBV28	TRBJ1-1	TGTGCCAGCGTTTTGCGCACTGAAGCTTTCTTT	CASVLRTEAFF
.	.	TRBV9	TRBJ1-1	TGTGCCAGCAGCGTAGGATGGGGTTGGACTGAAGCTTTCTTT	CASSVGWGWTEAFF
once	.	TRBV5-4	TRBJ2-5	TGTGCCAGCAGCGCAAACAGGGAAGAGACCCAGTACTTC	CASSANREETQYF
.	TRBD1	TRBV2	TRBJ2-1	TGTGCCAACCACAGGGGTATAGGGAACACTGAGCAGTTCTTC	CANHRGIGNTEQFF
.	.	TRBV5-1	TRBJ2-7	TGCGCCAGCAGCATCCAGGGTATTCAAGGGTACGAGCAGTACTTC	CASSIQGIQGYEQYF
.	.	TRBV9	TRBJ1-5	TGTGCCAGCAGCGCGGCGGCTTGGGGGCAGCCCCAGCATTTT	CASSAAAWGQPQHF
.	TRBD1	TRBV28	TRBJ1-5	TGTGCCAGCAGGGGGGAACAGGGGGAAGGTCAGCCCCAGCATTTT	CASRGEQGEGQPQHF